This T cell receptor beta chain derives from a study of blood T cells in healthy people across ages. Healthy Caucasian individuals from Russia aged roughly 6 to 95 were enrolled as donors. Every donor gave about 9 milliliters of peripheral blood. Study-wide points: Greater diversity and more naive CD4+ cells were seen in long-lived donors than in aged donors.

The authors ran a second PCR of 7 to 11 cycles using a sample-barcoded 5' primer and a J-beta primer mix. TCRdb ran MiXCR on the 5' RACE reads and lists one entry per CDR3 protein. The sample yields about 1.6 million distinct CDR3 sequences, about 32% seen once. In the case of this clonotype: What it binds is unknown.

Input material: blood. This clonotype was obtained from a woman aged 30 to 39 in good health.

CDR3 nucleotide sequence: TGTGCCAGCAGCTCCATAACCAGGGGCGCCGCTGAAGCTTTCTTT. This translates into CASSSITRGAAEAFF. V is TRBV7-2 and J is TRBJ1-1; D may be TRBD1 (6 bases). Germline V gene sequence: CDR1 SGHTA, CDR2 FQGNSA. The CDR3 is 15 residues long. V lost 4 bases, J lost 6 bases, and 18 bases lay in between.